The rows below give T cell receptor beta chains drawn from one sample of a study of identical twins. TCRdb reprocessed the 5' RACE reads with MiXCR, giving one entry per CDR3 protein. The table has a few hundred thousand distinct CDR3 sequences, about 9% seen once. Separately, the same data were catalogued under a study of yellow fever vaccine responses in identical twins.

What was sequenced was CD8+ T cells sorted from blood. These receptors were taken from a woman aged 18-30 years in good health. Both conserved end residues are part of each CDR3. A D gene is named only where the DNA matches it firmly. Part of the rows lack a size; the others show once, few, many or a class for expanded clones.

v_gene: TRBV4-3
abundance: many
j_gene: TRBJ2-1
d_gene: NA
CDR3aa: CASSQDRDGNEQFF
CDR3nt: TGCGCCAGCAGCCAAGACCGGGATGGGAATGAGCAGTTCTTC

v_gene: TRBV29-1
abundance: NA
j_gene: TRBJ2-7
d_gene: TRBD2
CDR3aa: CSVVDSGDYEQYF
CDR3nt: TGCAGCGTTGTTGATAGCGGGGACTACGAGCAGTACTTC

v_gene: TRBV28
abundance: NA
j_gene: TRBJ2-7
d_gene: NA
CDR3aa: CATYRRTDSYEQYF
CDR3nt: TGTGCCACCTACCGGAGAACAGACTCCTACGAGCAGTACTTC

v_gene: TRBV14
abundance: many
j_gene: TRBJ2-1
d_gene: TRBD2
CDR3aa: CASSQLAGSYNEQFF
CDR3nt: TGTGCCAGCAGCCAACTAGCGGGATCCTACAATGAGCAGTTCTTC

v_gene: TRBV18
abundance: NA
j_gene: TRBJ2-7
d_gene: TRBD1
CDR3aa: CASSRTRDRGWYEQYF
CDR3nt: TGTGCCAGCTCACGAACTCGGGACAGGGGGTGGTACGAGCAGTACTTC

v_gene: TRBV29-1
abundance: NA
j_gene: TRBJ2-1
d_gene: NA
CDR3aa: CSVEELGQFF
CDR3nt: TGCAGCGTTGAAGAACTTGGGCAGTTCTTC

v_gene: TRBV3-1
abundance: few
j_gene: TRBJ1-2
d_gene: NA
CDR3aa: CASSQAADPGNTGYTF
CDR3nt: TGTGCCAGCAGCCAAGCGGCCGATCCAGGTAACACGGGCTACACCTTC

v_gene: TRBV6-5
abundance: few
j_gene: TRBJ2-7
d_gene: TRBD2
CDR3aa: CASSSQAGSSYEQYF
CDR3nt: TGTGCCAGCAGTTCACAAGCGGGGAGCTCCTACGAGCAGTACTTC

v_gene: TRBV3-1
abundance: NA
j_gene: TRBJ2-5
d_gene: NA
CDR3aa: CASSQDLGVETQYF
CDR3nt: TGTGCCAGCAGCCAAGATTTAGGGGTAGAGACCCAGTACTTC

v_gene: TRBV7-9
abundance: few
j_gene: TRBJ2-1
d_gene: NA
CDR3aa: CASSSTDSSYNEQFF
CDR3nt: TGTGCCAGCAGTTCGACGGACAGCTCCTACAATGAGCAGTTCTTC

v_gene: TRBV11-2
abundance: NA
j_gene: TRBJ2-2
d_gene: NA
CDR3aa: CASSPRAAGADTGELFF
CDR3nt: TGTGCCAGCAGCCCCCGGGCGGCGGGGGCCGACACCGGGGAGCTGTTTTTT

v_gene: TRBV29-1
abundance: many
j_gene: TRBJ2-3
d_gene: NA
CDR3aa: CSVDPGTLSTDTQYF
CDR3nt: TGCAGCGTTGACCCCGGGACCCTATCGACGGATACGCAGTATTTT

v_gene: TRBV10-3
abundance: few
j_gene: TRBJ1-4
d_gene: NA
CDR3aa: CAISDPEGSGYGKLFF
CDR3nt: TGTGCCATCAGTGACCCCGAGGGTTCAGGGTACGGAAAACTGTTTTTT

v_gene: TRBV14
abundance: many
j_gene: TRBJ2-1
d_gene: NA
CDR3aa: CASSRAGALNEQFF
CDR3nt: TGTGCCAGCAGCCGTGCGGGGGCCCTCAATGAGCAGTTCTTC

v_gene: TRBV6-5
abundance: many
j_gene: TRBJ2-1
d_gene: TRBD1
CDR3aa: CASSYVGQAYNEQFF
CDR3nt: TGTGCCAGCAGTTACGTGGGACAGGCTTACAATGAGCAGTTCTTC

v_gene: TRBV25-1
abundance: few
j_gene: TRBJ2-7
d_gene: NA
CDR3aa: CASSGSEQYF
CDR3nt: TGTGCCAGCAGTGGCAGCGAGCAGTACTTC

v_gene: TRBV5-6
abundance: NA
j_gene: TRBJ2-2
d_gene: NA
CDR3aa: CASSSRVTTGELYF
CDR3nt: TGTGCCAGCAGCTCCAGGGTAACCACCGGGGAGCTGTATTTT

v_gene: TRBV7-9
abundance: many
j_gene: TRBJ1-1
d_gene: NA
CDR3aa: CASSSLDRLMNTEAFF
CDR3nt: TGTGCCAGCAGCTCCCTCGACAGGCTCATGAACACTGAAGCTTTCTTT

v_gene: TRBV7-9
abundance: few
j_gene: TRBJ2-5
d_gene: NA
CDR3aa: CASSFEGGETQYF
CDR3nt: TGTGCCAGCAGCTTTGAAGGTGGGGAGACCCAGTACTTC

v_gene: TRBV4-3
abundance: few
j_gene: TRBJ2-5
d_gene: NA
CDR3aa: CASSQGMEETQYF
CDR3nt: TGCGCCAGCAGCCAAGGAATGGAAGAGACCCAGTACTTC

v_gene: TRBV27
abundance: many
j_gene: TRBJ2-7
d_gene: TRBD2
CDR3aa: CASSSPLGLAGIEQYF
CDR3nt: TGTGCCAGCAGTTCACCTTTAGGACTAGCGGGCATCGAGCAGTACTTC

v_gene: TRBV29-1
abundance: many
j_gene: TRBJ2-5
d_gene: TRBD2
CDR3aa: CSVEGTSGQAQQETQYF
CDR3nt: TGCAGCGTCGAAGGGACTAGCGGGCAGGCACAGCAAGAGACCCAGTACTTC

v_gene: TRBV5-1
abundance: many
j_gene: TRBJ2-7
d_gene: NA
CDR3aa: CASSLGHTDYEQYF
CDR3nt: TGCGCCAGCAGCTTGGGGCACACAGACTACGAGCAGTACTTC

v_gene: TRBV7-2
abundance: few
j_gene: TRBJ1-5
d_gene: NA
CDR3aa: CASSFSENSNQPQHF
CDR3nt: TGTGCCAGCAGCTTTTCGGAAAATAGCAATCAGCCCCAGCATTTT

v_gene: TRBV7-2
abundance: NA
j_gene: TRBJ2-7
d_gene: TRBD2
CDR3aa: CASSSGLAGYSSYEQYF
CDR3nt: TGTGCCAGCAGCTCGGGCCTAGCGGGGTATAGCTCCTACGAGCAGTACTTC

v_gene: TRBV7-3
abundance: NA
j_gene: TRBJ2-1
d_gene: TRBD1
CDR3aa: CASSLDRDSYNEQFF
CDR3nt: TGTGCCAGCAGCTTAGACAGGGACTCCTACAATGAGCAGTTCTTC

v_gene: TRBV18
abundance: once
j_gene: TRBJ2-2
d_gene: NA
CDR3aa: CASSPPDYGDTGELFF
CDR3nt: TGTGCCAGCTCACCACCGGACTATGGCGACACCGGGGAGCTGTTTTTT

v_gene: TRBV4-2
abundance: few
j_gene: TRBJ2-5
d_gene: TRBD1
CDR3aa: CASSQETGGGETQYF
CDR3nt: TGTGCCAGCAGCCAAGAGACAGGGGGTGGGGAGACCCAGTACTTC

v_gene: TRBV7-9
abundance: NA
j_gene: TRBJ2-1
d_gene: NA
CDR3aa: CASSVAVGLYNEQFF
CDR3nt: TGTGCCAGCAGCGTGGCCGTGGGACTTTACAATGAGCAGTTCTTC

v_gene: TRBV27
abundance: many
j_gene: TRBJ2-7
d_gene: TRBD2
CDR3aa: CASSGTSGGAYEQYF
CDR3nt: TGTGCCAGCAGTGGGACTAGCGGGGGCGCCTACGAGCAGTACTTC

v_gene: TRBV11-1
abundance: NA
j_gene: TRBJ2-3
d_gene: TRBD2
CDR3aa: CASSPAGLAGGPADTQYF
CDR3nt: TGTGCCAGCAGCCCGGCGGGACTAGCGGGAGGGCCTGCAGATACGCAGTATTTT

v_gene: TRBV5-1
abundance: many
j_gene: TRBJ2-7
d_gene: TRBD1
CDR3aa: CASSLSDRGIYEQYF
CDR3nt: TGCGCCAGCAGCTTATCTGACAGGGGTATCTACGAGCAGTACTTC

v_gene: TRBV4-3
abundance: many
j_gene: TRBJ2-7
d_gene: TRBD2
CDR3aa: CASSQATGLDYEQYF
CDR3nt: TGCGCCAGCAGCCAAGCCACCGGACTAGACTACGAGCAGTACTTC

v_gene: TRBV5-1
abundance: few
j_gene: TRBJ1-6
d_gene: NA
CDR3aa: CASSFDRRASPLHF
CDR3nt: TGCGCCAGCAGCTTTGACAGGAGGGCATCACCCCTCCACTTT

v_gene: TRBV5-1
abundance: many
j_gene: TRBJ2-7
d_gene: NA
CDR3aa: CASSYGTGAGYEQYF
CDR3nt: TGCGCCAGCAGCTACGGTACGGGGGCAGGATACGAGCAGTACTTC

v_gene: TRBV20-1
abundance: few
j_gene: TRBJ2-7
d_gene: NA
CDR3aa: CSARDSGEYEQYF
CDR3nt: TGCAGTGCTAGAGATTCAGGGGAGTACGAGCAGTACTTC